This T cell receptor (beta chain) comes out of a study of blood T cells in healthy people across ages. No fewer than 5 micrograms of total RNA were isolated from every sample. This clonotype has a single count. Its specificity is unknown. Through a sample-barcoded 5' primer and a J-beta primer mix, a second PCR was run for roughly 7 to 11 cycles. A template-switch adaptor that had 12 random nucleotides put a tag on each cDNA molecule. TCRdb ran MiXCR on the 5' RACE reads and lists one entry per CDR3 protein. Seen here are about 680,000 distinct CDR3 sequences, 49% observed once, and the top ten hold roughly 34%. General study findings and limits: Long-lived donors carried more naive CD4+ cells and greater diversity than aged donors.

Source material: blood. The receptor's source is a woman aged 60-70 years in good health.

CDR3 region: CASQRGRGYGEQYF. The CDR3 DNA sequence: TGTGCCAGCCAACGGGGCAGGGGGTATGGAGAGCAGTACTTC. J is TRBJ2-7 and V is TRBV28; 7 bases line up with TRBD1. This CDR3 region has 14 residues. The J segment lost 7 bases and the V segment lost 8 bases, leaving 14 bases of the junction unmatched. CDR1 is MDHEN, CDR2 SYDVKM, per germline.